Presented here are 21 T cell receptor beta chains from one specimen sequenced in a study of T-cell reconstitution after alpha-beta-depleted transplantation in children. The TCRbeta library incorporated unique molecular identifiers. TCRdb re-called the PCR reads through MiXCR, storing one row per CDR3 protein. This sample has approximately 85,000 distinct CDR3 sequences, with 14% found just once. The specimen comprised PBMCs, mostly from graft donor cells, sampled 180 days after TCRalphabeta/CD19-depleted stem cell transplant. These receptors all stem from a male patient between 2 and 15 years old who had a stem cell transplant for acute lymphoblastic leukemia, so the T cells may come from the graft donor.

This clonotype came up a few times. The J gene is TRBJ2-6, the V gene TRBV6-1; 8 bases match TRBD1. This CDR3 is 15 amino acids long. Trimming at V came to 8 bases and at J to 0 bases, leaving 3 bases not matched to a gene. CDR1 is MNHNS, CDR2 SASEGT, per germline. CDR3 in amino acids: CASQGASSGANVLTF. CDR3 DNA: TGTGCCAGCCAGGGGGCGAGCTCTGGGGCCAACGTCCTGACTTTC.

The chain joins TRBV5-1 to TRBJ2-1; D gene uncertain. The length of the CDR3 is 15 residues. V lost 4 bases and J 0 bases, leaving 11 bases between the germline ends. Germline CDR1 SGHRS, CDR2 YFSETQ. CDR3 in amino acids: CASSGLEPSYNEQFF. The CDR3 DNA is TGCGCCAGCAGCGGCCTCGAGCCCTCCTACAATGAGCAGTTCTTC.

This clonotype was counted between two and nine times. The chain combines TRBV10-3 with TRBJ1-2; the D gene is possibly TRBD1 (5 bases). The V gene lost 0 bases and the J gene lost 5 bases, with 13 bases spanning the gap. Germline V gene sequence: CDR1 ENHRY, CDR2 SYGVKD. The CDR3 is 15 residues long. The CDR3 DNA reads as TGTGCCATCAGTGAGTCCCAGGGTTTCGGTTATGGCTACACCTTC. It is translated as CAISESQGFGYGYTF.

This clonotype was detected only once. The rearrangement links TRBV5-6 to TRBJ2-7, with no clear D. Trimming stripped 4 bases from V and 2 bases from J, with 7 bases between. Germline values: CDR1 SGHDT, CDR2 YYEEEE. The CDR3 consists of 12 residues. CDR3 DNA sequence: TGTGCCAGCAGCGTGAACACCTACGAGCAGTACTTC. Its protein product is CASSVNTYEQYF.

This clonotype was recorded at least ten times. The chain combines TRBV27 with TRBJ2-7; D possibly matches TRBD1 or TRBD2 (5 bases each). The CDR3 extends over 14 amino acids. The germline V and J ends were trimmed by 5 bases and 2 bases, with 13 bases remaining between them. CDR1 and CDR2 (germline): MNHEY, SMNVEV (reference sequence). The CDR3 sequence is CASSPGTVTYEQYF. CDR3 DNA: TGTGCCAGCAGTCCCGGGACCGTTACCTACGAGCAGTACTTC.

This clonotype occurred a few times. The chain joins TRBV6-2 or TRBV6-3 to TRBJ2-7; 7 bases match TRBD1. This CDR3 has 14 amino acids. Losses at the gene ends were 5 bases for V and 13 bases for J; bases not matched to a gene: 17. The germline V gene encodes CDR1 MNHEY and CDR2 SVGEGT. The CDR3 region has the DNA TGTGCCAGCAGTCCCGGACAGGCGTCAGGGCAGTACTACTTC. It specifies CASSPGQASGQYYF.

This clonotype was detected only a few times. V usage is TRBV7-9 and J usage is TRBJ2-2; D remains ambiguous. The CDR3 length is 11 residues. Trimming cost V 8 bases and J 4 bases, with 5 bases left between them. Per the germline V gene, CDR1 is SEHNR and CDR2 is FQNEAQ (reference sequence). DNA of the CDR3: TGTGCCAGCGGCATCACCGGGGAGCTGTTTTTT. Its protein product is CASGITGELFF.

Comments on this clonotype: The junction differs from germline at one of its ends, possibly a read error. This chain joins TRBV7-2 and TRBJ1-2; maybe TRBD1 (5 bases). The CDR3 covers 14 residues. Per germline, CDR1 SGHTA and CDR2 FQGNSA. The CDR3 loop reads CASGLVEGPYGYTF. CDR3 sequence (DNA): TGTGCCAGCGGCTTAGTTGAGGGACCCTATGGCTACACCTTC.

This clonotype was seen many times. V usage is TRBV29-1 and J usage is TRBJ2-2; 7 bases map to TRBD2. The germline gives CDR1 SQVTM, CDR2 ANQGSEA. The V and J ends lost 4 bases and 4 bases, in that order; junction bases with no gene match: 3. The CDR3 totals 13 residues. DNA for the CDR3: TGCAGCGTTGTAGCGGGTGGCACCGGGGAGCTGTTTTTT. It specifies CSVVAGGTGELFF.

A few counts support this clonotype. The chain is built from TRBV4-2 and TRBJ2-5; unclear D gene. This CDR3 has 15 amino acids. The germline V and J ends were trimmed by 1 base and 1 base, with 10 bases remaining between them. Germline loops: CDR1 LGHNA, CDR2 YNFKEQ. Written as DNA, the CDR3 is TGTGCCAGCAGCCAAGGTAGTAGCCTCCAAGAGACCCAGTACTTC. Translated, it gives CASSQGSSLQETQYF.

This sequence joins TRBV13 and TRBJ2-3; no clear D gene. The CDR3 is 12 residues long. Germline lookup yields CDR1 PRHDT and CDR2 FYEKMQ (reference sequence). V lost 6 bases to trimming and J lost 0 bases, with 4 bases between them. The DNA for the CDR3 is TGTGCCAGCAGATATAGCACAGATACGCAGTATTTT. This sequence encodes CASRYSTDTQYF. The full variable domain, its missing parts supplied by reference TRBV13 and TRBJ2-3, is AAGVIQSPRHLIKEKRETATLKCYPIPRHDTVYWYQQGPGQDPQFLISFYEKMQSDKGSIPDRFSAQQFSDYHSELNMSSLELGDSALYFCASRYSTDTQYFGPGTRLTVL.

This clonotype was counted many times. J is TRBJ2-7 and V is TRBV4-3, with 15 bases lining up with TRBD2. CDR3 length: 17 amino acids. Germline loops: CDR1 LGHNA, CDR2 YSLEER. Trimming at V came to 0 bases and at J to 7 bases, leaving 7 bases not matched to a gene. CDR3 sequence reads: CASSQEGLAGGLGEQYF. CDR3 in DNA: TGCGCCAGCAGCCAAGAGGGACTAGCGGGGGGCCTGGGAGAGCAGTACTTC.

This rearrangement joins TRBV7-9 to TRBJ2-5; possibly TRBD2 for D (5 bases). CDR3 length: 16 residues. Germline CDR1 is SEHNR and CDR2 is FQNEAQ (reference sequence). Deletions cut 2 bases from V and 4 bases from J, with 17 bases between. DNA of the CDR3: TGTGCCAGCAGCTTACCCCAACCGGGGTGGGGAGAGACCCAGTACTTC. Its translation is CASSLPQPGWGETQYF. The full variable domain, in which reference TRBV7-9 and TRBJ2-5 provide the parts outside the CDR3, is DTGVSQNPRHKITKRGQNVTFRCDPISEHNRLYWYRQTLGQGPEFLTYFQNEAQLEKSRLLSDRFSAERPKGSFSTLEIQRTEQGDSAMYLCASSLPQPGWGETQYFGPGTRLLVL.

This clonotype was seen a handful of times. The CDR3 loop is CASSTATSGTYNEQFF. CDR3 nucleotide sequence: TGTGCCAGCAGCACAGCGACTAGCGGAACCTACAATGAGCAGTTCTTC. The chain couples TRBV9 to TRBJ2-1; TRBD2 aligns across 9 bases. V gave up 4 bases and J gave up 2 bases; unmatched junction bases: 7. The CDR3 extends over 16 amino acids. Germline V gene lookup returns CDR1 SGDLS and CDR2 YYNGEE.

In this sample, this clonotype turned up a few times. J is TRBJ2-4 and V is TRBV28, with D hard to call. This CDR3 spans 17 amino acids. The germline V gene encodes CDR1 MDHEN and CDR2 SYDVKM. V was clipped by 5 bases and J by 1 base, with 18 bases between them. The CDR3, as DNA: TGTGCCAGCAGTCCCTACCAATTAGCTGGGGCCAAAAACATTCAGTACTTC. Protein product: CASSPYQLAGAKNIQYF.

This clonotype was counted only a few times. The chain has TRBV28 and TRBJ2-1; 10 nucleotides line up with TRBD2. The CDR3 covers 15 residues. Germline CDR1 MDHEN, CDR2 SYDVKM. J lost 4 bases, V lost 6 bases, and 6 bases had no gene match. Here the CDR3 reads CASRISGGVYNEQFF. For the CDR3, the DNA is TGTGCCAGCAGAATAAGCGGGGGGGTATACAATGAGCAGTTCTTC.

There are a few counts of this clonotype. The rearrangement joins TRBV29-1 to TRBJ1-2; D is perhaps TRBD1 (5 bases). Trimming removed 4 bases at V and 5 bases at J, with 20 bases between. Germline assignment: CDR1 SQVTM and CDR2 ANQGSEA. CDR3 length: 15 amino acids. CDR3 sequence reads: CSVGPAGNYGYGYTF. The DNA for the CDR3 is TGCAGCGTTGGACCTGCAGGGAATTACGGATATGGCTACACCTTC.

By frequency in the sample, this clonotype is medium-sized. The chain combines TRBV25-1 with TRBJ1-2, with no clear D. This CDR3 is built from 11 residues. V lost 4 bases to trimming and J lost 4 bases, with 4 bases between them. CDR1 is MGHDK, CDR2 SYGVNS, per germline. The CDR3 reads CASSVGYGYTF. The CDR3 DNA follows: TGTGCCAGCAGTGTGGGCTATGGCTACACCTTC.

A few counts support this clonotype. The chain carries TRBV11-2 and TRBJ2-1; TRBD1 aligns across 8 bases. J gave up 14 bases and V 2 bases, and 14 bases lay outside the gene matches. The CDR3 has 15 amino acids. Germline-derived CDR1 and CDR2 are SGHAT and FQNNGV. CDR3 residues: CASSLTGGQLANEFF. The DNA of the CDR3 is TGTGCCAGCAGCTTAACAGGGGGACAGCTCGCGAATGAGTTCTTC.

In this sample, this clonotype turned up many times. The gene calls are TRBV5-5 and TRBJ2-2; D call uncertain. The germline V gene has CDR1 SGHKS and CDR2 YYEKEE (reference sequence). CDR3 size: 12 residues. Trimming shortened V by 3 bases and J by 7 bases, and 7 bases separated the two germline ends. CDR3 nucleotide sequence: TGTGCCAGCAGCTATCACATCGGGGAGCTGTTTTTT. This sequence encodes CASSYHIGELFF.

This clonotype appeared a few times. The chain joins TRBV7-2 to TRBJ1-2; 7 nucleotides line up with TRBD1. The junction had 6 bases not matched to a gene; V was cut back by 5 bases and J by 0 bases. The CDR3 runs 15 residues. Per germline, CDR1 SGHTA and CDR2 FQGNSA. The CDR3 DNA sequence: TGTGCCAGCAGCACTGGGACAGACCCTAACTATGGCTACACCTTC. Protein product: CASSTGTDPNYGYTF.